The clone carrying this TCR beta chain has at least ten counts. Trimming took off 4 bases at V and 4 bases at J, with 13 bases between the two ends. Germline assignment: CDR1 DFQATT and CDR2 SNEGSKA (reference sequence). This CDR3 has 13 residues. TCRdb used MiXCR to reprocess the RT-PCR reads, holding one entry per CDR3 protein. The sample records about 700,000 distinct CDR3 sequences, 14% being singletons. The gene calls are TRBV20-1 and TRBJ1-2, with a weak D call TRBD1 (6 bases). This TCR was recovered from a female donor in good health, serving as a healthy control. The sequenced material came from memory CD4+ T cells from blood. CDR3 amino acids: CSAKKQGLYGYTF. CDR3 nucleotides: TGCAGTGCTAAAAAACAGGGCCTCTATGGCTACACCTTC.